Listed below are T cell receptor beta chains from one sample, sequenced in a study of blood T cell repertoires in COVID-19. The table came from immunoSEQ multiplex PCR; TCRdb's copy has only in-frame clones and leaves some out. The data contain some 90,000 clones, approximately 84% of them seen just once; the ten biggest clones take up roughly 4.4%. The sequencing input was peripheral blood. The source of these receptors is a man aged 55 to 70 with acute or convalescent COVID-19. The CDR3 runs from the conserved cysteine through the conserved F or W. The order of the fields is V gene, D gene, J gene, clone size, CDR3 protein, CDR3 DNA. The D gene is left open where the match is weak. Size is stated for part of the rows, as once, few or many counts, or as a class when the clone is expanded.

TRBV28	TRBD2	TRBJ2-5	few	CASSLAGGGATQYF	TGTGCCAGCAGTTTAGCGGGGGGTGGAGCGACCCAGTACTTC
TRBV10-3	-	TRBJ2-3	-	CAISESRLALTDTQYF	TGTGCCATCAGTGAGTCCAGGCTAGCCCTGACGGATACGCAGTATTTT
TRBV19	-	TRBJ2-3	-	CASSIALTLVRPDTQYF	TGTGCCAGTAGTATAGCCCTAACCCTCGTCAGGCCTGATACGCAGTATTTT
TRBV5-8	TRBD1	TRBJ2-3	-	CASSPRQGMLLDTQYF	TGTGCCAGCAGCCCTCGACAGGGGATGTTGTTAGATACGCAGTATTTT
TRBV20-1	-	TRBJ2-5	-	CSASGVGTMETQYF	TGCAGTGCTAGTGGGGTCGGGACAATGGAGACCCAGTACTTC
TRBV27	TRBD1	TRBJ1-1	once	CASSRQGGGTEAFF	TGTGCCAGCAGCCGGCAGGGGGGCGGCACTGAAGCTTTCTTT
TRBV19	TRBD2	TRBJ2-1	-	CASSIVSGEYNEQFF	TGTGCCAGTAGTATAGTAAGCGGGGAGTACAATGAGCAGTTCTTC
TRBV28	TRBD1	TRBJ1-2	once	CASSLGGTGSNYGYTF	TGTGCCAGCAGTTTAGGTGGGACAGGGTCTAACTATGGCTACACCTTC
TRBV18	-	TRBJ2-5	few	CASSPIGSREETQYF	TGTGCCAGCTCACCAATCGGTAGCAGAGAAGAGACCCAGTACTTC
TRBV2	TRBD2	TRBJ2-1	-	CASSETEGLAGGGEQFF	TGTGCCAGCAGTGAAACTGAAGGACTAGCGGGAGGTGGTGAGCAGTTCTTC
TRBV5-5	-	TRBJ1-2	-	CASSLEVAAANYGYTF	TGTGCCAGCAGCTTGGAGGTAGCAGCCGCTAACTATGGCTACACCTTC
TRBV6-6	-	TRBJ2-7	few	CASRPGVSYEQYF	TGTGCCAGCAGACCCGGGGTATCCTACGAGCAGTACTTC
TRBV19	TRBD1	TRBJ1-1	once	CASSAGTGWIATEAFF	TGTGCCAGTAGTGCAGGGACAGGTTGGATTGCGACTGAAGCTTTCTTT
TRBV29-1	TRBD1	TRBJ1-2	-	CSVEKGDRRTNYGYTF	TGCAGCGTTGAAAAGGGGGACAGGCGAACTAACTATGGCTACACCTTC
TRBV6-2/TRBV6-3	-	TRBJ1-5	once	CASSYSLGGDPSNQPQHF	TGTGCCAGCAGTTACTCGCTGGGAGGGGATCCTAGCAATCAGCCCCAGCATTTT
TRBV9	TRBD1	TRBJ2-7	-	CASSQGQGAYEQYF	TGTGCCAGCAGCCAGGGACAGGGTGCCTACGAGCAGTACTTC
TRBV2	-	TRBJ2-7	-	CASSRNRAYEQYF	TGTGCCAGCAGTCGGAACAGAGCCTACGAGCAGTACTTC
TRBV3-1/TRBV3-2	TRBD1	TRBJ2-1	-	CASQTGKSYNEQFF	TGTGCCAGCCAGACAGGGAAGTCCTACAATGAGCAGTTCTTC
TRBV4-1	-	TRBJ1-3	once	CASSQEPQGLPGNTIYF	TGCGCCAGCAGCCAAGAACCCCAGGGGTTGCCTGGAAACACCATATATTTT
TRBV2	-	TRBJ1-6	-	CASSDRKWDNSPLHF	TGTGCCAGCAGTGACAGGAAATGGGATAATTCACCCCTCCACTTT
TRBV5-1	TRBD2	TRBJ2-3	-	CASSYSGRTDTQYF	TGCGCCAGCAGCTATAGCGGGAGGACAGATACGCAGTATTTT
TRBV6-5	TRBD2	TRBJ2-5	-	CASISSGTRETQYF	TGTGCCAGCATCTCCAGCGGGACCAGAGAGACCCAGTACTTC
TRBV3-1/TRBV3-2	-	TRBJ2-2	-	CASSPDTYTGELFF	TGTGCCAGCAGCCCGGACACCTACACCGGGGAGCTGTTTTTT
TRBV6-4	TRBD1	TRBJ2-6	-	CASSATGGPGANVLTF	TGTGCCAGCAGTGCCACAGGGGGTCCTGGGGCCAACGTCCTGACTTTC
TRBV27	-	TRBJ2-5	-	CASRRLTTETQYF	TGTGCCAGCAGGAGACTAACCACCGAGACCCAGTACTTC
TRBV6-5	-	TRBJ1-2	-	CASSSIFDRFYGYTF	TGTGCCAGCAGTTCCATCTTCGACAGATTCTATGGCTACACCTTC
TRBV27	TRBD2	TRBJ2-1	-	CASMGLAYNEQFF	TGTGCCAGCATGGGACTAGCCTACAATGAGCAGTTCTTC
TRBV11-3	TRBD1	TRBJ1-1	-	CASSLSRGRNTEAFF	TGTGCCAGCAGCTTATCAAGGGGGCGGAACACTGAAGCTTTCTTT
TRBV4-1	TRBD2	TRBJ2-7	-	CASSQEVAGGPNYEQYF	TGCGCCAGCAGCCAAGAGGTAGCGGGAGGCCCGAACTACGAGCAGTACTTC
TRBV5-5	-	TRBJ2-2	-	CASSLSPRENTGELFF	TGTGCCAGCAGCTTGTCACCCAGGGAGAACACCGGGGAGCTGTTTTTT
TRBV7-2	TRBD2	TRBJ2-2	-	CASSLSGGATGELFF	TGTGCCAGCAGCTTATCGGGAGGGGCCACCGGGGAGCTGTTTTTT
TRBV29-1	TRBD2	TRBJ2-7	-	CSVARTSGIYEQYF	TGCAGCGTTGCCCGGACTAGCGGGATCTACGAGCAGTACTTC
TRBV11-3	TRBD1	TRBJ2-3	-	CASRSRDSELDTQYF	TGTGCCAGCAGGTCCCGGGACAGCGAACTAGATACGCAGTATTTT
TRBV3-1/TRBV3-2	TRBD1	TRBJ1-1	few	CASSQYNRGPVGSEAFF	TGTGCCAGCAGCCAATATAACAGGGGCCCCGTAGGGTCTGAAGCTTTCTTT
TRBV7-9	TRBD2	TRBJ2-7	few	CASSFQTSGTYEQYF	TGTGCCAGCAGCTTCCAGACTAGCGGTACCTACGAGCAGTACTTC
TRBV7-9	-	TRBJ1-3	once	CASSLYDRALGNTIYF	TGTGCCAGCAGCTTATACGACAGAGCCCTTGGAAACACCATATATTTT
TRBV19	TRBD1	TRBJ2-6	-	CASRATGDASGANVLTF	TGTGCCAGTAGAGCGACAGGGGACGCCTCTGGGGCCAACGTCCTGACTTTC
TRBV7-6	-	TRBJ1-5	few	CASSFGQSSNQPQHF	TGTGCCAGCAGCTTCGGACAGTCTAGCAATCAGCCCCAGCATTTT
TRBV7-8	-	TRBJ1-2	-	CASSLVSGLANYGYTF	TGTGCCAGCAGCTTAGTGTCAGGGCTCGCTAACTATGGCTACACCTTC
TRBV7-2	-	TRBJ2-7	-	CASSFDPGAYEQYF	TGTGCCAGCAGCTTTGACCCCGGGGCCTACGAGCAGTACTTC
TRBV28	-	TRBJ2-2	-	CASNSEVNTGELFF	TGTGCCAGCAATAGCGAAGTGAACACCGGGGAGCTGTTTTTT
TRBV7-6	TRBD2	TRBJ2-7	-	CASSFLTSAYEQYF	TGTGCCAGCAGCTTCCTGACTAGCGCTTACGAGCAGTACTTC
TRBV18	TRBD1	TRBJ1-1	-	CASSKDRGHLYTEAFF	TGTGCCAGCTCAAAGGACAGGGGGCATCTGTACACTGAAGCTTTCTTT
TRBV19	TRBD1	TRBJ2-4	-	CATSKTGSDIQYF	TGTGCCACCTCAAAGACAGGGTCGGACATTCAGTACTTC
TRBV7-2	-	TRBJ2-3	-	CASNRAGDYTDTQYF	TGTGCCAGCAACCGGGCAGGGGATTACACAGATACGCAGTATTTT